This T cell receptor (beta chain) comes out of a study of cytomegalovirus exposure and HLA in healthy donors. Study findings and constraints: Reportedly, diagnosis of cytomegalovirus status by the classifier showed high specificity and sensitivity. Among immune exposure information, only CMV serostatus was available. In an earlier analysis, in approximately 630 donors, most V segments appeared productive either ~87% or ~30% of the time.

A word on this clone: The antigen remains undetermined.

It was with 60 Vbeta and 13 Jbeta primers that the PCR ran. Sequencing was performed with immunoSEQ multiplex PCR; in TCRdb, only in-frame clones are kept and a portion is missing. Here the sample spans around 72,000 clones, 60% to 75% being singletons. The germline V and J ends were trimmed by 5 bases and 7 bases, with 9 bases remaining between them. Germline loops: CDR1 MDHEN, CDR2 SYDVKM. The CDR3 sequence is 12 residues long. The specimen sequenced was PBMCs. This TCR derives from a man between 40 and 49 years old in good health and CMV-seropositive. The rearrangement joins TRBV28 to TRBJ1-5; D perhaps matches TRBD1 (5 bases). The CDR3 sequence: CASSPKGQPQHF. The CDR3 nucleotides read TGTGCCAGCAGTCCGAAGGGGCAGCCCCAGCATTTT.